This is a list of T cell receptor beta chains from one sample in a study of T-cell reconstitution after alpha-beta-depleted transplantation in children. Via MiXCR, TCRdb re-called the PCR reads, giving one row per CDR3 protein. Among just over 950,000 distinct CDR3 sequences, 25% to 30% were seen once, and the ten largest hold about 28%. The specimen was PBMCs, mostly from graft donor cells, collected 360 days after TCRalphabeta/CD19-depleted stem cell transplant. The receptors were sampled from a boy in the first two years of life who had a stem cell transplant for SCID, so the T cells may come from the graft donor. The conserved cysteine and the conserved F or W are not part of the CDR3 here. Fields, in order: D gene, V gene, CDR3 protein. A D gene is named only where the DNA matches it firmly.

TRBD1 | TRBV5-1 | ASSLIPAWTGETAYNEQF
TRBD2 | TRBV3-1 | ASSQSQLAANTGELF
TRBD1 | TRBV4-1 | ASSQDRGPAYEQY
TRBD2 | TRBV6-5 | ASSYSSLAGGGYNEQF
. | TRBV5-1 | ASSLDSPGNTGELF
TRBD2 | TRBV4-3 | ASSQWFGTSGSTGELF
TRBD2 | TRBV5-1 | ASSFSGAGGQF
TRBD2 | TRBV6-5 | ATTWGAGYNEQF
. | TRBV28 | ATGEPNQPQH
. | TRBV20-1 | SANLLAPRSLYTDTQY
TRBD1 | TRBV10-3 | AASPRDRIYEQY
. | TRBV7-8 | ASSLDHGENTDTQY
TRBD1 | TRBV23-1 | ASSPLPRDRGQETQY
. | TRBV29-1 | SAGTSGNTIY
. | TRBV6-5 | ASRPTGVGGWTQY
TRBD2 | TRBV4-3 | ASSQGSGVAGETQY
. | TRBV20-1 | AGRSSGQPQH
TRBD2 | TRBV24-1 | ATSDPLAGGRNEQF
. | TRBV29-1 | SVEEGLQETQY
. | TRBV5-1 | ASSLLVLRGDYEQY
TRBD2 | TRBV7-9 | ASSLAPTSGEETQY
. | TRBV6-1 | ASSASVGSKGYT
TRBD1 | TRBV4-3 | ASSPRDSYTGELF
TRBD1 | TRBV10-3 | AISVSLGQSYGYT
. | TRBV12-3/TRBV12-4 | ASRRRQGGGLSYEQY
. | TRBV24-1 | ATSRASSGANVLT
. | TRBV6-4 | ASNRQNYGYT
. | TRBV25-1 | ASMTHNTDTQY
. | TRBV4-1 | ASSQEGFAPLH
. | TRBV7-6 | ASRSWAGRTGELF
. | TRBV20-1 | SARDVEQY
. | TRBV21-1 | ASSIDQAISTDTQY
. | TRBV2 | ASNSHPRDEQF
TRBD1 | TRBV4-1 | ASSHPGTVISGANVLT
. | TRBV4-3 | ASRHLEGGTDTQY
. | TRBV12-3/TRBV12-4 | ASTPLARAGGELF
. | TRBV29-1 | SAVKTGSYNEQF
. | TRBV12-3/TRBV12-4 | ASSFKASGVYEQY
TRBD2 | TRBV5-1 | ASSLTAGGPSEQF
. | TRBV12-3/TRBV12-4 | ASSFWDSNTEAF
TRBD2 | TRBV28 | ASSLSGGASYEQY
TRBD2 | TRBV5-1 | ASSLLAGPLYNEQF
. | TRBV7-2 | ASSPVELYSYEQY
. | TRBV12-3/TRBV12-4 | ASSFSRTDTQY
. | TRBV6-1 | ASSPLDPSESQQF
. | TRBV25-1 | ASGDRFYGYT
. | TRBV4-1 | ASSQAMGSGANVLT
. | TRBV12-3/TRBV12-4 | ASSGNRDTQY
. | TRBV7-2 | ASSLGNRVGEKLF
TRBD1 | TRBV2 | ASSVEVRGSDTEAF
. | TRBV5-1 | ASSLEPGPYGYT
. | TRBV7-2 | ASSLAFPRNNEQF
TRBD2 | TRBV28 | ASGGGEILGDEQF
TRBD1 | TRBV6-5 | ASGTGGNEQF
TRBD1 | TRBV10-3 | AIRGGQVGQETQY
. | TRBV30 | AWRKAGNGYEQY
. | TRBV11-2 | ASSPTAGGTTYEQY
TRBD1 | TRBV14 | ASSYWTGMREQY
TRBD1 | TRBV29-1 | SAPGQGPDTQY
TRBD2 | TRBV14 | ASSQLYGTSVINEQF